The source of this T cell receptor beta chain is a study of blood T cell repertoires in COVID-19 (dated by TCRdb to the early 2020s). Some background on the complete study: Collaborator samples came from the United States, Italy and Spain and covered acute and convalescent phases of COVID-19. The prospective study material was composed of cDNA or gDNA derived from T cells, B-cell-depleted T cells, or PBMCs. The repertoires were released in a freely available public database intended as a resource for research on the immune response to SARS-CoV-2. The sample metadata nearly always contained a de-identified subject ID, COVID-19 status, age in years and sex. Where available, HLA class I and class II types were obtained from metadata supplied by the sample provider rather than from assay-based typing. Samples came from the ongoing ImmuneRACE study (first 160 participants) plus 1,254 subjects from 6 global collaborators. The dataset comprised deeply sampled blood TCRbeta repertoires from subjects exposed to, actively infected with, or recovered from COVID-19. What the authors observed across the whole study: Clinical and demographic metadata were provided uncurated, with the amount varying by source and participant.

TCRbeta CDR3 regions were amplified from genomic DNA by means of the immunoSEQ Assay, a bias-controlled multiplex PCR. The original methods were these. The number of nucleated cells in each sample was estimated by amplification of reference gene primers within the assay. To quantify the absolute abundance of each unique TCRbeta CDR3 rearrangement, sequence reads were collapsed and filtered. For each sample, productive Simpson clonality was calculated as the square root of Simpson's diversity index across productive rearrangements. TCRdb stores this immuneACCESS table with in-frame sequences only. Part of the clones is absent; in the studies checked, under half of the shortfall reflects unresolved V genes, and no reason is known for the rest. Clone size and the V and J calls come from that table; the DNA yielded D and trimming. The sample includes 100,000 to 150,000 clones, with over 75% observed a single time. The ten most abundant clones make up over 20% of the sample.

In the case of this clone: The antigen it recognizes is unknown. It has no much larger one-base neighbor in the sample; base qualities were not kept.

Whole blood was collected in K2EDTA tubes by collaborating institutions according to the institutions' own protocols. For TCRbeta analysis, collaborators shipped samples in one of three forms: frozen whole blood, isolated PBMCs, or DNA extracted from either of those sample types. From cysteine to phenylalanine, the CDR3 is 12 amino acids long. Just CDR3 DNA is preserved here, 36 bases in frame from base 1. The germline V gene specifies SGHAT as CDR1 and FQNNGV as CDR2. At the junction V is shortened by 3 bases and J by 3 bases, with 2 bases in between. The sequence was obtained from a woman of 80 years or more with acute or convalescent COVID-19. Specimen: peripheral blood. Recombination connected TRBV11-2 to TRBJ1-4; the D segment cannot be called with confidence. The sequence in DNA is TGTGCCAGCAGCTTCTCTAATGAAAAACTGTTTTTT. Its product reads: CASSFSNEKLFF.